This T cell receptor (beta chain) is drawn from a study of blood T cell repertoires in COVID-19. Overall study: T cells, B-cell-depleted T cells, or PBMCs provided the cDNA or gDNA that served as material.

Clones were read by immunoSEQ multiplex PCR, and TCRdb kept only the in-frame ones, dropping some. This table has tens of thousands of clones, around 92% appearing once. V lost 6 bases and J lost 3; bases outside the gene matches: 5. This CDR3 is built from 15 residues. The germline CDR1 and CDR2 sequences are SGHTA and FQGNSA. This chain joins TRBV7-2 and TRBJ2-1; TRBD1 matches 10 bases. The sequenced sample consisted of peripheral blood. The source is a woman aged 45-60 years in a cohort sampled during active COVID-19. The chain's CDR3 is CASRKTGGLYNEQFF. CDR3 nucleotides: TGTGCCAGCAGGAAGACAGGGGGCCTCTACAATGAGCAGTTCTTC.